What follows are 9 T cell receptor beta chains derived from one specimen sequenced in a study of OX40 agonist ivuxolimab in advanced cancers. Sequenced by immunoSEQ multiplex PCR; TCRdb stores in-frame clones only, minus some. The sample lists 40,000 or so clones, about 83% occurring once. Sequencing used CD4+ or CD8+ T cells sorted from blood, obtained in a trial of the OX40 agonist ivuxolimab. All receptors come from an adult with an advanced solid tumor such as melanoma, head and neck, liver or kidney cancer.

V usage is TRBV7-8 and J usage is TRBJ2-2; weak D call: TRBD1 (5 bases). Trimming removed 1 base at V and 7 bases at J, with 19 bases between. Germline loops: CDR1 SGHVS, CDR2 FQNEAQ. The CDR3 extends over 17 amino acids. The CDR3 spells CASSLGRGGTLNGELFF. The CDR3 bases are TGTGCCAGCAGCTTAGGAAGGGGCGGTACCCTGAACGGGGAGCTGTTTTTT.

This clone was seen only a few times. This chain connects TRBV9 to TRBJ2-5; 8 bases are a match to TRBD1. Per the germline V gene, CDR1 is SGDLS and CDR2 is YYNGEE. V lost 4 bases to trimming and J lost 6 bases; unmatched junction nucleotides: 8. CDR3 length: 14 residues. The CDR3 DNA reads TGTGCCAGCAGCCCAGGGGGCGAGGTGAAGACCCAGTACTTC. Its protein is CASSPGGEVKTQYF.

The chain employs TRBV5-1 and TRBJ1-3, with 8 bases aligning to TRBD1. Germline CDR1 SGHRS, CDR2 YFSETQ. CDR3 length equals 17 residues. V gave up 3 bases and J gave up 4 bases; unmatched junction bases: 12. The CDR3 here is CASSYSRGRIPGNTIYF. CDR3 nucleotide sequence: TGCGCCAGCAGCTATAGCAGGGGGCGCATTCCCGGAAACACCATATATTTT. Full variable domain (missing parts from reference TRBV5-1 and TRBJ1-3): KAGVTQTPRYLIKTRGQQVTLSCSPISGHRSVSWYQQTPGQGLQFLFEYFSETQRNKGNFPGRFSGRQFSNSRSEMNVSTLELGDSALYLCASSYSRGRIPGNTIYFGEGSWLTVV.

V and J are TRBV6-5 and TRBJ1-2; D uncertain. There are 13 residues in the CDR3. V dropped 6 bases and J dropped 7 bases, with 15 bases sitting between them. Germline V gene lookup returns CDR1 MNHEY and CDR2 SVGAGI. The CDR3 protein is CASRREIRGGYTF. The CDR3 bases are TGTGCCAGCAGAAGAGAAATTCGGGGTGGCTACACCTTC.

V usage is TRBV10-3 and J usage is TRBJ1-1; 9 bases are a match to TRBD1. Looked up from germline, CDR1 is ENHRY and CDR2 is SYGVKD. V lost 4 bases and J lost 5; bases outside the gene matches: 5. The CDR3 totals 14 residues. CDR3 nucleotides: TGTGCCATCAGTGTTACAGGGGGCGTTACTGAAGCTTTCTTT. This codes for CAISVTGGVTEAFF.

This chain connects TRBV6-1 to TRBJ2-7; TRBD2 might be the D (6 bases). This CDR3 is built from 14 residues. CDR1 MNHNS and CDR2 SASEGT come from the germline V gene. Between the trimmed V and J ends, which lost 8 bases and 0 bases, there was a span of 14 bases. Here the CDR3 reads CASPLAGSSYEQYF. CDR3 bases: TGTGCCAGCCCACTCGCCGGGAGCTCCTACGAGCAGTACTTC.

CDR3 DNA: TGCGCCAGCAGCCAAGATTTAGCGGGAGGGCTCACAGATACGCAGTATTTT. It encodes CASSQDLAGGLTDTQYF. V is TRBV4-1 and J is TRBJ2-3, with 11 positions matching TRBD2. The CDR3 spans 17 residues. The ends lost 0 bases at V and 2 bases at J; junction bases unmatched: 4. The germline V gene encodes CDR1 MGHRA and CDR2 YSYEKL.

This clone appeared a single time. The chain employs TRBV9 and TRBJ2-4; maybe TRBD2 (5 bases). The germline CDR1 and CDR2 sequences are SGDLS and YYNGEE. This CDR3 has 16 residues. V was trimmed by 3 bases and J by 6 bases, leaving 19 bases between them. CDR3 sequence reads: CASSAGGGWGTNIQYF. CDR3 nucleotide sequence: TGTGCCAGCAGCGCCGGAGGCGGGTGGGGAACAAACATTCAGTACTTC. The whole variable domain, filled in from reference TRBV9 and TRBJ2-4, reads DSGVTQTPKHLITATGQRVTLRCSPRSGDLSVYWYQQSLDQGLQFLIQYYNGEERAKGNILERFSAQQFPDLHSELNLSSLELGDSALYFCASSAGGGWGTNIQYFGAGTRLSVL.

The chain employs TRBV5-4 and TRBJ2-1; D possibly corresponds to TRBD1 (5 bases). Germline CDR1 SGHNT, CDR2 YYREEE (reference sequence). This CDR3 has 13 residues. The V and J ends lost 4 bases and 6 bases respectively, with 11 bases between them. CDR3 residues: CASSRTQVNEQFF. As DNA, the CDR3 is TGTGCCAGCAGCCGGACACAAGTCAATGAGCAGTTCTTC.